The rows below give T cell receptor beta chains drawn from one sample of a study of OX40 agonist ivuxolimab in advanced cancers. Assay: immunoSEQ multiplex PCR; the TCRdb copy retains only in-frame clones and omits some. The sample lists about 81,000 clones; around four fifths were seen once. The specimen comprised CD4+ or CD8+ T cells sorted from blood, sampled in a trial of the OX40 agonist ivuxolimab. All receptors come from an adult with an advanced solid tumor such as melanoma, head and neck, liver or kidney cancer. The CDR3 runs from the conserved cysteine through the conserved F or W.

CASSLTGSTDTQYF	TRBV5-6	TRBJ2-3	14
CASSLESATYGYTF	TRBV5-1	TRBJ1-2	14
CASAMSGDSTEAFF	TRBV12-5	TRBJ1-1	14
CASSQFRGAPYF	TRBV14	TRBJ2-5	12
CASSEQGQPYEQYF	TRBV5-4	TRBJ2-7	14
CATGRGTGLTDTQYF	TRBV6-1	TRBJ2-3	15
CASSTLGPVNQPQHF	TRBV28	TRBJ1-5	15
CASSFSGQGAPYEQYF	TRBV7-9	TRBJ2-7	16
CASSQQGTGELFF	TRBV4-3	TRBJ2-2	13
CASSLGLAGGSNEQFF	TRBV5-8	TRBJ2-1	16
CASSQDFGQGYEQYF	TRBV4-3	TRBJ2-7	15
CASSNGRTRPLNTEAFF	TRBV21-1	TRBJ1-1	17
CASSELSGVVETQYF	TRBV6-1	TRBJ2-5	15
CSVDRNEQFF	TRBV29-1	TRBJ2-1	10
CASSASRPGLQNYGYTF	TRBV6-4	TRBJ1-2	17
CASSLSGQGINEQFF	TRBV18	TRBJ2-1	15
CASSIATGTDYGYTF	TRBV19	TRBJ1-2	15
CASSSRDSYTF	TRBV28	TRBJ1-2	11
CAIMSSGAYPAKEQYF	TRBV10-3	TRBJ2-7	16
CASRLPGQGDEKLFF	TRBV19	TRBJ1-4	15
CASSSVRLYGYTF	TRBV18	TRBJ1-2	13
CASSQGREVGGYTF	TRBV28	TRBJ1-2	14
CATSLGTSGNEQFF	TRBV6-1	TRBJ2-1	14
CASSLGLAVGGELFF	TRBV4-3	TRBJ2-2	15
CASSQDGLAGHYNEQFF	TRBV4-1	TRBJ2-1	17
CATSIGGSGNTIYF	TRBV15	TRBJ1-3	14
CASSPVWGTKKDTQYF	TRBV19	TRBJ2-3	16
CATSRGTGLSYNEQFF	TRBV15	TRBJ2-1	16
CASSFFPGLAVEENEQFF	TRBV7-2	TRBJ2-1	18
CASSEDWTNEKLFF	TRBV5-6	TRBJ1-4	14
CASSQTGPLNTEAFF	TRBV6-5	TRBJ1-1	15
CASSFLLSPEAFF	TRBV5-6	TRBJ1-1	13
CASRRGQGGINQPQHF	TRBV27	TRBJ1-5	16
CASSFTGGAGGYTF	TRBV5-1	TRBJ1-2	14
CASSSAGANNEQFF	TRBV7-9	TRBJ2-1	14
CASSAGTGTGMGYGYTF	TRBV5-6	TRBJ1-2	17
CASSQGGRVETQYF	TRBV4-3	TRBJ2-5	14
CASSQVGQGRAHGYTF	TRBV4-1	TRBJ1-2	16
CASRSAGGYEQYF	TRBV6-5	TRBJ2-7	13
CASSLGGNEAFF	TRBV7-9	TRBJ1-1	12
CASSMLPGGASGNTIYF	TRBV9	TRBJ1-3	17
CASSSLLGPYNSPLHF	TRBV27	TRBJ1-6	16
CASSLDNRGKTQYF	TRBV27	TRBJ2-5	14
CAISSSSTGELFF	TRBV10-3	TRBJ2-2	13
CASSLGRELFF	TRBV27	TRBJ2-2	11
CATVLRTGISNQPQHF	TRBV28	TRBJ1-5	16
CASCCSYTF	TRBV5-1	TRBJ1-2	9
CATSRDRVSNQPQHF	TRBV15	TRBJ1-5	15
CATSGGGASQETQYF	TRBV15	TRBJ2-5	15
CASSFLASYEQYF	TRBV7-3	TRBJ2-7	13
CASSPVVNEKLFF	TRBV5-6	TRBJ1-4	13
CASSSGQGAVTDTQYF	TRBV5-1	TRBJ2-3	16
CASSLDPPYGVPYGYTF	TRBV28	TRBJ1-2	17
CASQPSRLAGNEQFF	TRBV5-8	TRBJ2-1	15
CASSERQRQGNTIYF	TRBV10-2	TRBJ1-3	15
CASSDLAGSGYTF	TRBV6-1	TRBJ1-2	13